Sequencing of this T cell receptor (beta chain) was carried out in a study of control samples from healthy donors and cancer patients. The method was immunoSEQ multiplex PCR; TCRdb's version includes in-frame clones alone and lacks a portion of them. The sample records about 180,000 clones, nearly 90% being singletons. V lost 1 base and J lost 11, with 14 bases in between. The CDR3 loop spans 13 amino acids. Germline CDR1 and CDR2: SGHAT and FQDESV (reference sequence). The specimen was blood. This sequence originates from a woman aged 45-65 years in good health. The chain carries TRBV11-1 and TRBJ1-1, with D uncertain. In DNA, the CDR3 is TGTGCCAGCAGCTTAGATGGCCCCGCGAACGCTTTCTTT. Translated, it gives CASSLDGPANAFF.